A selection of T cell receptor beta chains follows, all from one sample in a study of identical twins. MiXCR, run by TCRdb on the 5' RACE reads, gives a single entry per CDR3 protein. The sample has 600,000 to 800,000 distinct CDR3 sequences; 21% are singletons. The data were also submitted as part of a second study, on T cells expressing NK-cell markers.

Sequenced sample: PBMCs. Every receptor here comes from a young woman in good health. Each CDR3 is given with its conserved first and last residue. Each record gives: J gene, V gene, clone size, D gene, CDR3 protein, CDR3 DNA. D genes are given only for firm matches. Size is stated for part of the rows, as once, few or many counts, or as a class when the clone is expanded.

TRBJ2-3 | TRBV7-2 | . | TRBD1 | CASSLDRLQHTDTQYF | TGTGCCAGCAGCCTGGACAGGCTACAACACACAGATACGCAGTATTTT
TRBJ2-2 | TRBV7-3 | . | . | CASSRRGGIGELFF | TGTGCCAGCAGCCGACGAGGGGGAATCGGGGAGCTGTTTTTT
TRBJ2-3 | TRBV4-2 | . | . | CASSQETRYTDTQYF | TGTGCCAGCAGCCAAGAGACACGATACACAGATACGCAGTATTTT
TRBJ2-4 | TRBV9 | few | TRBD2 | CASSVEAGGEYIQYF | TGTGCCAGCAGCGTCGAAGCGGGGGGAGAGTACATTCAGTACTTC
TRBJ2-5 | TRBV7-2 | few | . | CASSPLPGTKKTQYF | TGTGCCAGCAGCCCACTTCCGGGGACAAAGAAGACCCAGTACTTC
TRBJ2-2 | TRBV4-2 | . | . | CASSQAGSVNTGELFF | TGTGCCAGCAGCCAAGCTGGTAGCGTGAACACCGGGGAGCTGTTTTTT
TRBJ2-7 | TRBV20-1 | few | TRBD1 | CSAIIKGAVSYEQYF | TGCAGTGCTATCATTAAGGGGGCTGTCTCCTACGAGCAGTACTTC
TRBJ2-5 | TRBV25-1 | . | TRBD1 | CASSDPGTAQETQYF | TGTGCCAGCAGTGACCCCGGGACAGCCCAAGAGACCCAGTACTTC
TRBJ1-1 | TRBV4-1 | . | . | CASSPPRGTEAFF | TGCGCCAGCAGCCCCCCCAGAGGCACTGAAGCTTTCTTT
TRBJ2-1 | TRBV5-1 | . | . | CASHFPISNEQFF | TGCGCCAGCCATTTCCCCATATCTAATGAGCAGTTCTTC
TRBJ1-1 | TRBV7-9 | many | TRBD1 | CASSYGTGYTEAFF | TGTGCCAGCAGCTACGGGACAGGGTACACTGAAGCTTTCTTT
TRBJ2-7 | TRBV20-1 | few | . | CSAKTGTDYTYEQYF | TGCAGTGCGAAAACCGGGACTGATTATACCTACGAGCAGTACTTC
TRBJ2-1 | TRBV5-1 | few | . | CASSLGDRYNEQFF | TGCGCCAGCAGCTTGGGGGACCGCTACAATGAGCAGTTCTTC
TRBJ2-3 | TRBV5-1 | . | . | CASSLGEAWREDGDTQYF | TGCGCCAGCAGCTTGGGGGAGGCCTGGAGGGAGGATGGAGATACGCAGTATTTT
TRBJ2-7 | TRBV12-3/TRBV12-4 | few | TRBD2 | CASRTGTSGRGRREQYF | TGTGCCAGCCGGACCGGGACTAGCGGCCGGGGGAGGAGGGAGCAGTACTTC
TRBJ2-1 | TRBV12-3/TRBV12-4 | many | . | CASRGSGRNEQFF | TGTGCCAGCAGGGGGTCCGGGCGCAATGAGCAGTTCTTC
TRBJ2-1 | TRBV3-1 | . | . | CASREGGGSYNEQFF | TGTGCCAGCAGGGAAGGAGGGGGAAGTTACAATGAGCAGTTCTTC
TRBJ2-7 | TRBV18 | once | TRBD1 | CASSPRKGQGLYEQYF | TGTGCCAGCTCACCAAGGAAGGGACAGGGACTCTACGAGCAGTACTTC
TRBJ2-2 | TRBV2 | few | . | CASSYIPGGNTGELFF | TGTGCCAGCAGCTACATCCCCGGGGGGAACACCGGGGAGCTGTTTTTT
TRBJ2-3 | TRBV20-1 | many | TRBD2 | CSASGLAGGLADTQYF | TGCAGTGCTAGTGGACTAGCGGGGGGCCTGGCAGATACGCAGTATTTT
TRBJ1-5 | TRBV12-3/TRBV12-4 | few | . | CASRGGTQPQHF | TGTGCCAGCAGGGGGGGTACTCAGCCCCAGCATTTT
TRBJ2-2 | TRBV27 | . | . | CASSSNSAVVGSGELFF | TGTGCCAGCAGTTCGAATTCGGCTGTTGTGGGATCCGGGGAGCTGTTTTTT
TRBJ2-7 | TRBV20-1 | few | . | CSARDGGKSSYEQYF | TGCAGTGCTAGAGATGGCGGTAAGAGCTCCTACGAGCAGTACTTC
TRBJ2-3 | TRBV5-6 | many | . | CASSGDRETNTQYF | TGTGCCAGCAGCGGGGACCGGGAAACGAATACGCAGTATTTT
TRBJ2-1 | TRBV7-8 | . | TRBD2 | CASSFTSGRSHEQFF | TGTGCCAGCAGCTTTACTAGCGGGAGAAGCCATGAGCAGTTCTTC
TRBJ1-1 | TRBV7-2 | . | . | CATNTYTEAFF | TGTGCCACAAACACCTACACTGAAGCTTTCTTT
TRBJ2-7 | TRBV15 | once | . | CATSVGRDYEQYF | TGTGCCACCAGCGTGGGACGGGACTACGAGCAGTACTTC
TRBJ1-1 | TRBV20-1 | . | . | CSANKNMNTEAFF | TGCAGTGCCAACAAGAACATGAACACTGAAGCTTTCTTT
TRBJ2-7 | TRBV7-2 | few | . | CASSVSGFLSYEQYF | TGTGCCAGCAGCGTTAGCGGATTTCTCTCCTACGAGCAGTACTTC
TRBJ2-1 | TRBV5-1 | . | TRBD2 | CASSLEAGGPIRGEQFF | TGCGCCAGCAGCTTGGAGGCGGGAGGGCCGATTAGAGGGGAGCAGTTCTTC
TRBJ2-3 | TRBV29-1 | few | . | CSVYLLQPYTDTQYF | TGCAGCGTCTACCTACTTCAACCGTACACAGATACGCAGTATTTT
TRBJ2-2 | TRBV20-1 | . | . | CSARYQQTNTGELFF | TGCAGTGCTAGATATCAACAGACCAACACCGGGGAGCTGTTTTTT
TRBJ2-1 | TRBV5-5 | few | . | CASSLLTDEQFF | TGTGCCAGCAGCTTGTTAACTGATGAGCAGTTCTTC
TRBJ1-2 | TRBV12-3/TRBV12-4 | . | TRBD1 | CASSKRGLYGYTF | TGTGCCAGCAGCAAGAGGGGGCTCTATGGCTACACCTTC
TRBJ2-5 | TRBV27 | . | TRBD2 | CATGSMGAGEEKTQYF | TGTGCCACGGGCTCCATGGGTGCGGGAGAGGAGAAGACCCAGTACTTC
TRBJ2-1 | TRBV4-1 | . | TRBD1 | CASSHRILRDRGREQFF | TGCGCCAGCAGCCACAGGATCCTCCGGGACAGGGGGCGAGAGCAGTTCTTC
TRBJ2-3 | TRBV6-1 | . | TRBD1 | CASTRWTGESDTQYF | TGTGCCAGCACCCGCTGGACAGGGGAATCAGATACGCAGTATTTT
TRBJ2-7 | TRBV20-1 | . | . | CSARDPTSFSYEQYF | TGCAGTGCTAGAGACCCAACTAGCTTCTCCTACGAGCAGTACTTC
TRBJ2-7 | TRBV7-9 | few | TRBD2 | CASSWGRLAGVEQYF | TGTGCCAGCAGCTGGGGGAGACTAGCGGGAGTCGAGCAGTACTTC
TRBJ2-3 | TRBV11-2 | . | . | CASSLVRGITDTQYF | TGTGCCAGCAGCTTAGTTCGGGGGATCACAGATACGCAGTATTTT
TRBJ2-3 | TRBV30 | . | . | CAWRTGVDTQYF | TGTGCCTGGAGGACAGGAGTGGATACGCAGTATTTT
TRBJ2-1 | TRBV5-6 | . | . | CASSYGAGTASNEQFF | TGTGCCAGCAGCTACGGAGCAGGGACCGCCAGCAATGAGCAGTTCTTC
TRBJ1-2 | TRBV5-1 | few | TRBD1 | CASSPGTGTNLNYGYTF | TGCGCCAGCAGCCCGGGGACAGGAACTAACTTGAACTATGGCTACACCTTC
TRBJ2-3 | TRBV20-1 | . | TRBD2 | CSARIRTSGDPDTQYF | TGCAGTGCTAGAATACGGACTAGCGGGGACCCAGATACGCAGTATTTT
TRBJ2-7 | TRBV20-1 | few | . | CSAPDIYEQYF | TGCAGTGCACCCGACATTTACGAGCAGTACTTC